Detailed here is one T cell receptor (beta chain). A read error may account for a junction end that differs from germline. Via MiXCR, TCRdb re-called the 5' RACE reads, giving one row per CDR3 protein. The table has about 130,000 distinct CDR3 sequences, about 6.7% seen once; the top ten hold about an eighth. This sample was taken from a study of CD8 T cells in ankylosing spondylitis. CDR1 and CDR2 (germline): DFQATT, SNEGSKA (reference sequence). The CDR3 spans 13 residues. The rearrangement links TRBV20-1 to TRBJ1-2; 7 bases are shared with TRBD1. Sequencing was performed on blood, either unsorted or a sorted T cell fraction (not recorded which). This TCR was sampled from a female donor with ankylosing spondylitis or in good health (not recorded which). The CDR3 nucleotides are TGCAGTGCAGAAGTTCAGGGGGGCTATGGCTACATCTTC. It yields the protein CSAEVQGGYGYIF.